A single sample is the source of the 14 T cell receptor beta chains below, sequenced in a study of blood T cell repertoires in COVID-19. TCRdb's table, derived via immunoSEQ multiplex PCR, lists solely in-frame clones and lacks some. Of some 290,000 clones in the sample, approximately 82% are singletons; the top ten hold roughly 4.6%. Material for sequencing was peripheral blood. Source of these receptors: a man between 60 and 70 years old who had recovered from COVID-19.

This clone appeared once. V and J are TRBV5-1 and TRBJ2-7, with TRBD1 as a possible D gene (6 bases). Germline V gene data show CDR1 as SGHRS and CDR2 as YFSETQ. V lost 4 bases and J lost 3, with 14 bases in between. There are 14 residues in the CDR3. Here the CDR3 reads CASSPGVISYEQYF. The DNA for the CDR3 is TGCGCCAGCAGCCCAGGGGTTATAAGCTACGAGCAGTACTTC.

This clone has a single count. This CDR3 is CASSLQGGKVNEKLFF. As DNA, the CDR3 is TGTGCCAGCAGCCTACAGGGGGGAAAGGTTAATGAAAAACTGTTTTTT. This chain uses TRBV2 with TRBJ1-4; 8 bases map to TRBD1. This CDR3 comprises 16 residues. The V gene end was trimmed by 6 bases and the J gene end by 4 bases; junction bases not matched to a gene: 10. Germline V gene sequence: CDR1 SNHLY, CDR2 FYNNEI.

The V call is TRBV5-6, the J call TRBJ2-5; TRBD2 aligns across 9 bases. From germline, CDR1 is SGHDT and CDR2 YYEEEE. V was clipped by 9 bases and J by 3 bases; unmatched bases: 6. This CDR3 spans 13 amino acids. The CDR3 DNA sequence: TGTGCCACAAATGGCGGGGGGGAAGAGACCCAGTACTTC. It is translated as CATNGGGEETQYF.

This chain links TRBV24-1 with TRBJ2-5; 9 bases match TRBD2. The CDR3 spans 15 residues. CDR1 KGHDR and CDR2 SFDVKD come from the germline V gene. J was trimmed by 4 bases and V by 7 bases; bases with no gene match: 9. The CDR3 here is CATSASGTGGETQYF. The CDR3 DNA follows: TGTGCCACCAGCGCTAGCGGGACGGGCGGAGAGACCCAGTACTTC.

The chain combines TRBV2 with TRBJ1-1; no firm D call. The CDR3 length is 10 residues. Trimming took 10 bases from V and 7 from J, leaving 10 bases between them. From germline, CDR1 is SNHLY and CDR2 FYNNEI. The chain's CDR3 is CATLSLEAFF. The DNA of the CDR3 is TGTGCCACCCTAAGCCTTGAAGCTTTCTTT.

This clone appeared a single time. The V and J genes are TRBV18 and TRBJ2-7, with 7 positions matching TRBD1. The CDR3 has 14 residues. CDR1 and CDR2 from the germline V gene are KGHSH and LQKENI. V was pared by 5 bases and J by 2 bases, with 6 bases of the junction left unmatched. The CDR3 bases are TGTGCCAGCTCAGCAGGACAGGCCCCCTACGAGCAGTACTTC. It is translated as CASSAGQAPYEQYF.

This clone was seen a few times. Distinct nucleotide sequences in the sample also encode this CDR3. V is TRBV3-1 (or the pseudogene TRBV3-2) and J is TRBJ2-7; 14 bases match TRBD2. The CDR3 totals 16 residues. Germline V gene lookup returns CDR1 LGHDT and CDR2 YNNKEL (reference sequence). The ends lost 4 bases at V and 0 bases at J; junction bases unmatched: 2. Here the CDR3 DNA reads TGTGCCAGCAGCCGCGGGACTAGCGGGAGCTCCTACGAGCAGTACTTC. As protein: CASSRGTSGSSYEQYF.

The rearrangement joins TRBV6-5 to TRBJ2-1; tentative D call: TRBD1 (6 bases). The CDR3 is made up of 14 amino acids. V lost 8 bases and J 6 bases, leaving 17 bases between the germline ends. CDR1 is MNHEY and CDR2 is SVGAGI in the germline V gene. In nucleotides, the CDR3 is TGTGCCAGCTTGGGGGCTTCGAGCGTCAATGAGCAGTTCTTC. Encoded protein: CASLGASSVNEQFF.

The rearrangement links TRBV7-9 to TRBJ2-3; no definite D call. Germline CDR1 and CDR2: SEHNR and FQNEAQ (reference sequence). The ends were cut back, 11 bases at V and 3 bases at J, with 15 bases in the middle. The CDR3 totals 13 residues. The CDR3 protein is CAGSWAGTDTQYF. Written as DNA, the CDR3 is TGTGCCGGTTCATGGGCAGGAACAGATACGCAGTATTTT. The whole variable domain, filled in from reference TRBV7-9 and TRBJ2-3, reads DTGVSQNPRHKITKRGQNVTFRCDPISEHNRLYWYRQTLGQGPEFLTYFQNEAQLEKSRLLSDRFSAERPKGSFSTLEIQRTEQGDSAMYLCAGSWAGTDTQYFGPGTRLTVL.

This clone appeared a single time. The J gene is TRBJ1-2, the V gene TRBV14; 7 bases fit TRBD1. V shed 4 bases and J 3 bases; nucleotides not matched to a gene: 5. This CDR3 comprises 14 residues. The germline V gene encodes CDR1 SGHDN and CDR2 FVKESK. CDR3 region: CASSPRDRDYGYTF. The CDR3 DNA follows: TGTGCCAGCAGCCCACGGGACAGAGACTATGGCTACACCTTC.

This clone was detected only a few times. The chain uses TRBV19 and TRBJ2-4; perhaps TRBD2 as D (5 bases). This CDR3 contains 13 residues. Trimming removed 7 bases at V and 8 bases at J, with 15 bases between. CDR1 is LNHDA and CDR2 is SQIVND in the germline V gene (reference sequence). As DNA, the CDR3 is TGTGCCAGTACTCAACCGGGGATTGACATTCAGTACTTC. It is translated as CASTQPGIDIQYF. Combining the CDR3 with reference TRBV19 and TRBJ2-4 gives the whole variable domain DGGITQSPKYLFRKEGQNVTLSCEQNLNHDAMYWYRQDPGQGLRLIYYSQIVNDFQKGDIAEGYSVSREKKESFPLTVTSAQKNPTAFYLCASTQPGIDIQYFGAGTRLSVL.

The chain recombines TRBV28 with TRBJ2-1, with D possibly TRBD2 on 6 matching bases. CDR1 is MDHEN and CDR2 is SYDVKM in the germline V gene. The CDR3 has 17 residues. V gave up 7 bases and J gave up 7 bases, with 26 bases separating them. CDR3: CASKLGGTGIWGNEQFF. The CDR3 nucleotides read TGTGCCAGCAAACTCGGCGGGACCGGGATCTGGGGTAATGAGCAGTTCTTC.

The chain combines TRBV19 with TRBJ1-3; no reliable D call. In germline, CDR1 is LNHDA, CDR2 SQIVND (reference sequence). This CDR3 has 15 residues. With 5 bases removed from V and 0 bases from J, the gap between germline ends came to 11 bases. The CDR3 region has the DNA TGTGCCAGTAGTTCGCATCCGAGCTCTGGAAACACCATATATTTT. Its protein is CASSSHPSSGNTIYF. Full variable domain (rest looked up from reference TRBV19 and TRBJ1-3): DGGITQSPKYLFRKEGQNVTLSCEQNLNHDAMYWYRQDPGQGLRLIYYSQIVNDFQKGDIAEGYSVSREKKESFPLTVTSAQKNPTAFYLCASSSHPSSGNTIYFGEGSWLTVV.

V is TRBV6-2 or TRBV6-3 and J is TRBJ1-4; TRBD1 is a possible D gene (5 bases). The V end was cut by 0 bases, the J end by 2 bases, with 22 bases between. The V gene's germline CDR1 is MNHEY and CDR2 SVGEGT. This CDR3 has 20 amino acids. CDR3 region: CASSYSKRGLQMGTNEKLFF. In nucleotides, the CDR3 is TGTGCCAGCAGTTACTCGAAAAGGGGCCTTCAAATGGGGACTAATGAAAAACTGTTTTTT.